One and the same sample provided the 20 T cell receptor beta chains below, sequenced in a study of blood T cell repertoires in COVID-19. Clones were read by immunoSEQ multiplex PCR, and TCRdb kept only the in-frame ones, dropping some. The sample records 200,000 to 250,000 clones, around 80% being singletons. Specimen: PBMCs or T cells enriched from blood (not recorded which). The source is a woman aged 40 to 55 with acute COVID-19.

V is TRBV11-2 and J is TRBJ1-3, with D possibly matching TRBD1 (6 bases). CDR3 size: 17 residues. Trimming cost V 5 bases and J 5 bases, with 22 bases left between them. Germline loops: CDR1 SGHAT, CDR2 FQNNGV. The CDR3 reads CASSPPSGGPSRNTIYF. CDR3 in DNA: TGTGCCAGCAGCCCCCCGTCGGGGGGGCCCTCCAGAAACACCATATATTTT.

The chain couples TRBV5-4 to TRBJ1-4; D possibly corresponds to TRBD1 (5 bases). V was trimmed by 4 bases and J by 8 bases, leaving 18 bases between them. Per the germline V gene, CDR1 is SGHNT and CDR2 is YYREEE (reference sequence). The CDR3 covers 15 residues. Written as DNA, the CDR3 is TGTGCCAGCAGCAAAACCGGGGGGGAGGCGGAAAAACTGTTTTTT. Translating gives CASSKTGGEAEKLFF. Combining the CDR3 with reference TRBV5-4 and TRBJ1-4 gives the whole variable domain ETGVTQSPTHLIKTRGQQVTLRCSSQSGHNTVSWYQQALGQGPQFIFQYYREEENGRGNFPPRFSGLQFPNYSSELNVNALELDDSALYLCASSKTGGEAEKLFFGSGTQLSVL.

The rearrangement links TRBV4-1 to TRBJ1-1, with D perhaps TRBD1 (5 bases). CDR1 is MGHRA and CDR2 is YSYEKL in the germline V gene. V lost 3 bases and J 2 bases, leaving 16 bases between the germline ends. This CDR3 is 16 amino acids long. CDR3 sequence: CASSHTPSGVNTEAFF. The DNA for the CDR3 is TGCGCCAGCAGCCACACCCCCTCGGGGGTAAACACTGAAGCTTTCTTT.

The V call is TRBV9, the J call TRBJ2-3, with 7 positions matching TRBD2. V was pared by 1 base and J by 1 base, with 3 bases of the junction left unmatched. In germline, CDR1 is SGDLS, CDR2 YYNGEE. The CDR3 is 15 residues long. CDR3 bases: TGTGCCAGCAGCGTAACTAGCGACCGCACAGATACGCAGTATTTT. Translating it yields CASSVTSDRTDTQYF.

This clone is a singleton in its sample. This sequence joins TRBV10-3 and TRBJ2-3; 8 nucleotides agree with TRBD1. J was trimmed by 5 bases and V by 8 bases; bases with no gene match: 3. The CDR3 is made up of 12 amino acids. Germline V lookup: CDR1 ENHRY, CDR2 SYGVKD. Written as DNA, the CDR3 is TGTGCCATCGCACAGGGGGAAGATACGCAGTATTTT. It specifies CAIAQGEDTQYF.

The V call is TRBV19, the J call TRBJ1-1; D not certain. The V gene's germline CDR1 is LNHDA and CDR2 SQIVND (reference sequence). The CDR3 totals 15 residues. The ends were cut back, 3 bases at V and 0 bases at J, with 11 bases in the middle. The CDR3 DNA follows: TGTGCCAGTAGTATTCAAGGAGTCGTGAACACTGAAGCTTTCTTT. Amino acid sequence: CASSIQGVVNTEAFF.

This chain joins TRBV18 and TRBJ2-7, with TRBD1 identical over 7 bases. The J segment lost 7 bases and the V segment lost 2 bases, leaving 11 bases of the junction unmatched. The germline CDR1 and CDR2 sequences are KGHSH and LQKENI. The CDR3 contains 15 residues. The CDR3 reads CASSPNSGQLREQYF. The CDR3 nucleotides read TGTGCCAGCTCACCAAATTCGGGACAGCTCAGGGAGCAGTACTTC.

This chain links TRBV4-1 with TRBJ1-1; 7 bases are a match to TRBD1. Germline lookup yields CDR1 MGHRA and CDR2 YSYEKL. Trimming removed 1 base from V and 7 bases from J; junction bases left unmatched: 12. This CDR3 is built from 16 residues. The CDR3 protein is CASSQGQGPQTHEAFF. CDR3 sequence (DNA): TGCGCCAGCAGCCAAGGACAGGGCCCTCAAACCCATGAAGCTTTCTTT.

This chain connects TRBV7-2 to TRBJ2-7, with D possibly TRBD1 on 6 matching bases. CDR1 and CDR2 (germline): SGHTA, FQGNSA. The CDR3 totals 15 residues. V was clipped by 5 bases and J by 6 bases, with 20 bases between them. CDR3 residues: CASSPRDTSGGEQYF. The CDR3, as DNA: TGTGCCAGCAGCCCCCGGGACACCTCAGGAGGCGAGCAGTACTTC.

This clone has only a few counts. The chain combines TRBV18 with TRBJ1-1; D not resolved. The V gene lost 6 bases and the J gene lost 5 bases, with 16 bases spanning the gap. The germline CDR1 and CDR2 sequences are KGHSH and LQKENI. The CDR3 is 14 residues long. The CDR3 DNA follows: TGTGCCAGCTCTCTACAGCCTGTACTGACTGAAGCTTTCTTT. The encoded protein is CASSLQPVLTEAFF.

The chain is built from TRBV30 and TRBJ1-2; D not resolved. In germline, CDR1 is GTSNPN, CDR2 SVGIG (reference sequence). This CDR3 comprises 12 residues. V was shortened by 4 bases and J by 8 bases, with 14 bases between the two germline ends. The CDR3 DNA follows: TGTGCCTGGACGGAGCTCCATGGCGGCTACACCTTC. It is translated as CAWTELHGGYTF.

This clone was observed a handful of times. The V call is TRBV7-5, the J call TRBJ1-5. TRBV7-5 is recorded as a pseudogene. This CDR3 has 13 amino acids. The CDR3 region is CARSLGPAAPQHF. The DNA of the CDR3 is TGTGCCAGAAGCCTAGGGCCCGCGGCGCCCCAGCATTTT.

This clone was seen only once. The chain has TRBV4-1 and TRBJ2-7; TRBD1 agrees at 7 bases. This CDR3 has 18 amino acids. In germline, CDR1 is MGHRA, CDR2 YSYEKL. V dropped 0 bases and J dropped 4; count of bases not matched to a gene: 15. Here the CDR3 reads CASSQDPYNLGGRYEQYF. CDR3 DNA sequence: TGCGCCAGCAGCCAAGACCCGTACAACCTAGGGGGCAGGTACGAGCAGTACTTC.

The chain is built from TRBV19 and TRBJ1-1; no firm D call. Trimming stripped 4 bases from V and 0 bases from J, with 6 bases between. The CDR3 contains 13 residues. Germline lookup yields CDR1 LNHDA and CDR2 SQIVND (reference sequence). The CDR3 spells CASSTGMNTEAFF. The CDR3 DNA follows: TGTGCCAGTAGTACAGGCATGAACACTGAAGCTTTCTTT. Full variable domain (outside the CDR3, taken from reference TRBV19 and TRBJ1-1): DGGITQSPKYLFRKEGQNVTLSCEQNLNHDAMYWYRQDPGQGLRLIYYSQIVNDFQKGDIAEGYSVSREKKESFPLTVTSAQKNPTAFYLCASSTGMNTEAFFGQGTRLTVV.

The V gene is TRBV6-5, the J gene TRBJ1-4, with D unresolved. Germline V gives CDR1 MNHEY, CDR2 SVGAGI. This CDR3 region has 13 residues. Trimming shortened V by 8 bases and J by 2 bases, and 9 bases separated the two germline ends. CDR3 amino acids: CASRVGTNEKLFF. CDR3 nucleotide sequence: TGTGCCAGCCGGGTTGGGACTAATGAAAAACTGTTTTTT.

This clone is a singleton in its sample. The chain joins TRBV28 to TRBJ2-7, with 7 bases matching TRBD1. Germline CDR1 is MDHEN and CDR2 is SYDVKM. Germline trimming cut 6 bases from V and 5 bases from J; bases unmatched to any gene: 13. This CDR3 spans 15 amino acids. The CDR3 protein is CASRSGGSGLDEQYF. The DNA of the CDR3 is TGTGCCAGCAGGTCAGGGGGATCGGGGCTCGACGAGCAGTACTTC.

The chain is built from TRBV18 and TRBJ2-5, with 7 positions matching TRBD2. V dropped 6 bases and J dropped 5; count of bases not matched to a gene: 6. Per the germline V gene, CDR1 is KGHSH and CDR2 is LQKENI. CDR3 length: 13 amino acids. CDR3 residues: CASSPGRAETQYF. DNA of the CDR3: TGTGCCAGCTCTCCGGGGAGGGCGGAGACCCAGTACTTC.

The gene calls are TRBV7-2 and TRBJ2-5; D is possibly TRBD2 (7 bases). Looked up from germline, CDR1 is SGHTA and CDR2 is FQGNSA. The CDR3 is made up of 18 amino acids. The V end was cut by 0 bases, the J end by 4 bases, with 21 bases between. The CDR3 region is CASSLASGAGARRETQYF. CDR3 nucleotide sequence: TGTGCCAGCAGCTTAGCTTCGGGGGCGGGAGCTAGAAGAGAGACCCAGTACTTC.

This chain connects TRBV7-2 to TRBJ2-7; 7 bases match TRBD2. This CDR3 comprises 15 residues. With V trimmed by 6 bases and J by 3 bases, 11 bases remained unmatched. CDR1 SGHTA and CDR2 FQGNSA come from the germline V gene. The CDR3 DNA reads TGTGCCAGCAGTGAAGCGGGGAGGGAGTTCTACGAGCAGTACTTC. Amino acids: CASSEAGREFYEQYF. Complete variable domain (other parts from reference TRBV7-2 and TRBJ2-7): GAGVSQSPSNKVTEKGKDVELRCDPISGHTALYWYRQSLGQGLEFLIYFQGNSAPDKSGLPSDRFSAERTGGSVSTLTIQRTQQEDSAVYLCASSEAGREFYEQYFGPGTRLTVT.

The V call is TRBV6-5, the J call TRBJ1-2; D is uncertain. The CDR3 is 11 amino acids. The germline V gene has CDR1 MNHEY and CDR2 SVGAGI. The V end lost 5 bases, the J end lost 4 bases, and 5 bases lay between the germline ends. This CDR3 reads CASSHSYGYTF. In DNA form, the CDR3 reads TGTGCCAGCAGTCACAGCTATGGCTACACCTTC.